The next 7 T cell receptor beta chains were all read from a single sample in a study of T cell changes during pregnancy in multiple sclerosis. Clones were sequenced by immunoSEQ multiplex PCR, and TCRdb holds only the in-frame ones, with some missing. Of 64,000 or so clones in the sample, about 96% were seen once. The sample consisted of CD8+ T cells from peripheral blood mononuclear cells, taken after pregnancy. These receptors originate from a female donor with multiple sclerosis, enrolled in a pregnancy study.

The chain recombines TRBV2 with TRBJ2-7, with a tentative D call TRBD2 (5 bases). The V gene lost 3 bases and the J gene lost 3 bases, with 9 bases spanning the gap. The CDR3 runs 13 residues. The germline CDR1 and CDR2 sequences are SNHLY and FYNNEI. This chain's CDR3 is CASSDRGGYEQYF. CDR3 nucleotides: TGTGCCAGCAGTGATCGGGGTGGCTACGAGCAGTACTTC.

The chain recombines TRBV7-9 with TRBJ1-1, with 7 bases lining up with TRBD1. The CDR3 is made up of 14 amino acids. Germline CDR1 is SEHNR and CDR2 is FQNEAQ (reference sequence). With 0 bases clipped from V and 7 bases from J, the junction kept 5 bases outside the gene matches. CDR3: CASSLASTGDEAFF. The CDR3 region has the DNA TGTGCCAGCAGCTTAGCATCAACAGGGGATGAAGCTTTCTTT.

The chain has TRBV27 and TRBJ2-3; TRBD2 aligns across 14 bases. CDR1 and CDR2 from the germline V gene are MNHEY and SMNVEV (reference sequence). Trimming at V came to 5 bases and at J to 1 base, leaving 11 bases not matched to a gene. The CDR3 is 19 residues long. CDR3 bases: TGTGCCAGCAGTGCACAAGGGACTAGCGGGAGTCCCCGCACAGATACGCAGTATTTT. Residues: CASSAQGTSGSPRTDTQYF.

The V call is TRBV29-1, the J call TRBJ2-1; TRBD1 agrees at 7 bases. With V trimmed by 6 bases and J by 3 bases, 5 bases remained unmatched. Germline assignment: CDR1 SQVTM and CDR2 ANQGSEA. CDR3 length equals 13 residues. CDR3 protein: CSVGGPGYNEQFF. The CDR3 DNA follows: TGCAGCGTAGGGGGCCCTGGCTACAATGAGCAGTTCTTC.

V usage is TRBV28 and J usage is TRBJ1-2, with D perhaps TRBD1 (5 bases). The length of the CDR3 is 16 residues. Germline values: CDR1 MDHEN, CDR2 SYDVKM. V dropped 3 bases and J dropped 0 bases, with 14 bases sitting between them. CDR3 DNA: TGTGCCAGCAGTTTTCTTCCTCAGGGCCCTAACTATGGCTACACCTTC. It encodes CASSFLPQGPNYGYTF.

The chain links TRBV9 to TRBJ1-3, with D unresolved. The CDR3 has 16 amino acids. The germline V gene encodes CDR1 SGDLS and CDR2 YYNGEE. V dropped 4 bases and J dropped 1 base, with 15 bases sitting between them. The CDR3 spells CASSPADYNSGNTIYF. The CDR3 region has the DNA TGTGCCAGCAGCCCCGCAGATTATAATTCTGGAAACACCATATATTTT.

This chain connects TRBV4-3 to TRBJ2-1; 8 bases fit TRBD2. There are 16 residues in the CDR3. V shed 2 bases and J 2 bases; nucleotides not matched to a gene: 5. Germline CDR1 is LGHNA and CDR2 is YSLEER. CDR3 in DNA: TGCGCCAGCAGCCAATTTAGCGGGGCAACCTACAATGAGCAGTTCTTC. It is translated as CASSQFSGATYNEQFF.